The 27 T cell receptor beta chains given below trace back to one sample, sequenced in a study of molecular identifiers for immune sequencing clone quantification. TCRdb independently ran MiXCR on the PCR reads; one entry per CDR3 protein. The repertoire holds roughly 630,000 distinct CDR3 sequences, with less than 30% as singletons. The sample consisted of naive CD8+ T cells from blood, with Jurkat cell RNA spiked in. The subset was: FACS-sorted CD8+CD4-CCR7+CD45RA+ naive T cells. The receptors stem from a human donor in good health. Some libraries in this study had Jurkat cell RNA spiked in.

This clonotype has ten or more counts. The rearrangement uses TRBV3-1 and TRBJ1-5; possibly TRBD1 for D (5 bases). Germline V gene lookup returns CDR1 LGHDT and CDR2 YNNKEL (reference sequence). The CDR3 consists of 17 residues. With 3 bases removed from V and 1 base from J, the gap between germline ends came to 16 bases. The CDR3 coding sequence is TGTGCCAGCAGCCAGGGACCCGGAGGCCCCAGCAATCAGCCCCAGCATTTT. Residues: CASSQGPGGPSNQPQHF.

The CDR3 here is CSAGQGLGQETQYF. CDR3 bases: TGCAGTGCTGGACAGGGATTAGGGCAAGAGACCCAGTACTTC. This sequence joins TRBV20-1 and TRBJ2-5; TRBD1 agrees at 8 bases. Per germline, CDR1 DFQATT and CDR2 SNEGSKA (reference sequence). The CDR3 loop spans 14 amino acids. Germline trimming cut 5 bases from V and 2 bases from J; bases unmatched to any gene: 7.

The V and J genes are TRBV25-1 and TRBJ2-1; D is uncertain. The CDR3 covers 15 residues. V lost 7 bases, J lost 0 bases, and 13 bases lay in between. CDR1 is MGHDK, CDR2 SYGVNS, per germline. Written as DNA, the CDR3 is TGTGCCAGCAAATCTCAGTCCAGCTCCTACAATGAGCAGTTCTTC. Translation gives CASKSQSSSYNEQFF.

This clonotype has more than one count but fewer than ten. The chain links TRBV27 to TRBJ1-4; perhaps TRBD1 as D (6 bases). V was clipped by 8 bases and J by 12 bases, with 19 bases between them. In germline, CDR1 is MNHEY, CDR2 SMNVEV (reference sequence). The CDR3 has 13 amino acids. CDR3 bases: TGTGCCAGCCGGGACATAATGGGAATTGAACTGTTTTTT. Translating gives CASRDIMGIELFF.

This clonotype has at least ten counts. This chain links TRBV6-1 with TRBJ2-3, with TRBD2 as a possible D gene (5 bases). With 1 base removed from V and 4 bases from J, the gap between germline ends came to 15 bases. CDR1 and CDR2 (germline): MNHNS, SASEGT. The CDR3 has 16 amino acids. CDR3 sequence: CASSEVEGTLPDTQYF. The CDR3 DNA reads TGTGCCAGCAGTGAAGTTGAGGGAACACTCCCAGATACGCAGTATTTT.

This clonotype appeared many times. The chain combines TRBV28 with TRBJ2-5, with 8 nucleotides matching TRBD2. CDR1 MDHEN and CDR2 SYDVKM come from the germline V gene. This CDR3 has 13 residues. J was trimmed by 5 bases and V by 6 bases; bases with no gene match: 5. For the CDR3, the DNA is TGTGCCAGCAGCTGGGGACTAGAGGAGACCCAGTACTTC. This gives the protein CASSWGLEETQYF. Supplemented by reference TRBV28 and TRBJ2-5, the full variable domain reads DVKVTQSSRYLVKRTGEKVFLECVQDMDHENMFWYRQDPGLGLRLIYFSYDVKMKEKGDIPEGYSVSREKKERFSLILESASTNQTSMYLCASSWGLEETQYFGPGTRLLVL.

This chain uses TRBV6-2 or TRBV6-3 with TRBJ2-1, with D possibly matching TRBD2 (6 bases). This CDR3 comprises 15 residues. The V and J ends lost 7 bases and 4 bases respectively, with 17 bases between them. From germline, CDR1 is MNHEY and CDR2 SVGEGT. CDR3 in amino acids: CASTLGTSSYNEQFF. CDR3 nucleotides: TGTGCCAGCACCCTTGGGACTTCCTCTTACAATGAGCAGTTCTTC.

The V call is TRBV5-1, the J call TRBJ2-7, with 7 bases that match TRBD2. The CDR3 covers 15 residues. V gave up 4 bases and J gave up 2 bases; unmatched junction bases: 9. Germline V gene data show CDR1 as SGHRS and CDR2 as YFSETQ. Here the CDR3 DNA reads TGCGCCAGCAGCCCCCGGGGGGACGGGACCTACGAGCAGTACTTC. It yields the protein CASSPRGDGTYEQYF.

This clonotype was recorded at least ten times. V usage is TRBV4-3 and J usage is TRBJ1-4; perhaps TRBD1 as D (5 bases). This CDR3 comprises 16 residues. Trimming left V 0 bases short and J 5 bases short, with 13 bases between. In germline, CDR1 is LGHNA, CDR2 YSLEER. This CDR3 is CASSQDIQGYNEKLFF. CDR3 DNA: TGCGCCAGCAGCCAAGATATCCAGGGTTACAATGAAAAACTGTTTTTT.

This chain links TRBV6-4 with TRBJ2-3, with a tentative D call TRBD2 (6 bases). The germline CDR1 and CDR2 sequences are MRHNA and SNTAGT. V was trimmed by 8 bases and J by 8 bases, leaving 11 bases between them. The CDR3 runs to 11 residues. The CDR3 nucleotides are TGTGCCAGCCGCGAGGGAGGTACGCAGTATTTT. It codes for CASREGGTQYF.

This clonotype was counted ten times or more. The chain has TRBV10-2 and TRBJ1-6, with a weak D call TRBD1 (5 bases). CDR3 size: 19 residues. The ends were cut back, 0 bases at V and 2 bases at J, with 17 bases in the middle. Germline CDR1 reads WSHSY; CDR2 reads SAAADI. This chain's CDR3 is CASSESGPIGVAYNSPLHF. CDR3 bases: TGCGCCAGCAGTGAGTCGGGACCCATCGGCGTCGCCTATAATTCACCCCTCCACTTT.

The sample holds a few counts of this clonotype. The rearrangement links TRBV19 to TRBJ1-5; 10 nucleotides line up with TRBD1. The germline V gene has CDR1 LNHDA and CDR2 SQIVND (reference sequence). This CDR3 has 16 amino acids. Germline trimming cut 3 bases from V and 3 bases from J; bases unmatched to any gene: 5. CDR3 nucleotides: TGTGCCAGTAGTATTATGACAGGGGGCTTCAATCAGCCCCAGCATTTT. Translating it yields CASSIMTGGFNQPQHF. The full variable domain, rest sourced from reference TRBV19 and TRBJ1-5, is DGGITQSPKYLFRKEGQNVTLSCEQNLNHDAMYWYRQDPGQGLRLIYYSQIVNDFQKGDIAEGYSVSREKKESFPLTVTSAQKNPTAFYLCASSIMTGGFNQPQHFGDGTRLSIL.

This clonotype was seen a few times. V is TRBV30 and J is TRBJ2-3; no clear D gene. V dropped 3 bases and J dropped 4 bases, with 8 bases sitting between them. Germline V CDR1 and CDR2: GTSNPN, SVGIG (reference sequence). The CDR3 has 12 amino acids. The CDR3 reads CAWSLQADTQYF. For the CDR3, the DNA is TGTGCCTGGAGCCTTCAGGCAGATACGCAGTATTTT.

The V and J genes are TRBV4-3 and TRBJ2-1, with 11 bases that match TRBD2. The CDR3 has 17 amino acids. Unmatched junction bases numbered 9, after V lost 0 bases and J lost 8 bases. The germline CDR1 and CDR2 sequences are LGHNA and YSLEER. Written as DNA, the CDR3 is TGCGCCAGCAGCCAAGAAGATAGCGGGAGGGCCTGGTATGAGCAGTTCTTC. Protein sequence: CASSQEDSGRAWYEQFF.

This clonotype was recorded at least ten times. The J gene is TRBJ1-1, the V gene TRBV7-9, with D possibly TRBD1 on 5 matching bases. Germline CDR1 and CDR2: SEHNR and FQNEAQ (reference sequence). Trimming took 0 bases from V and 5 from J, leaving 13 bases between them. The CDR3 has 15 residues. This chain's CDR3 is CASSLALLGGTEAFF. The CDR3 DNA reads TGTGCCAGCAGCTTAGCGCTACTGGGGGGAACTGAAGCTTTCTTT.

The V call is TRBV6-2 or TRBV6-3, the J call TRBJ2-1; D not certain. There are 17 residues in the CDR3. Per germline, CDR1 MNHEY and CDR2 SVGEGT. V gave up 0 bases and J gave up 2 bases, with 14 bases separating them. The CDR3 sequence: CASSYSERISPYNEQFF. CDR3 nucleotide sequence: TGTGCCAGCAGTTACTCGGAGAGAATAAGTCCCTACAATGAGCAGTTCTTC.

Remarks on this clonotype: At one boundary the junction diverges from the germline segment, which might be a read error. The chain employs TRBV2 and TRBJ2-1; 9 bases align to TRBD2. CDR1 is SNHLY and CDR2 is FYNNEI in the germline V gene. This CDR3 has 16 amino acids. CDR3 DNA sequence: TGTGCCCGCAGTGAAGCAGTGTCTAGCGGGGCCAATGAGCAGTTCTTC. Translating it yields CARSEAVSSGANEQFF.

The chain recombines TRBV27 with TRBJ2-2; TRBD2 aligns across 9 bases. From germline, CDR1 is MNHEY and CDR2 SMNVEV (reference sequence). Unmatched junction bases numbered 13, after V lost 5 bases and J lost 0 bases. The CDR3 runs 19 residues. CDR3 coding DNA: TGTGCCAGCAGTGCGATGAGGCTAGCGGGATCAGCGAACACCGGGGAGCTGTTTTTT. Translation: CASSAMRLAGSANTGELFF.

This clonotype has ten or more counts. Its ends do not fully match the called genes, so a read error is possible. The chain uses TRBV5-1 and TRBJ1-5; perhaps TRBD1 as D (6 bases). Germline V gene sequence: CDR1 SGHRS, CDR2 YFSETQ. This CDR3 has 15 residues. The DNA of the CDR3 is TGTGCCAGCAGCTTAGGGGGGGGTAGCAATCAGCCCCAGCATTTT. Protein product: CASSLGGGSNQPQHF. Full variable domain (remainder filled in from reference TRBV5-1 and TRBJ1-5): KAGVTQTPRYLIKTRGQQVTLSCSPISGHRSVSWYQQTPGQGLQFLFEYFSETQRNKGNFPGRFSGRQFSNSRSEMNVSTLELGDSALYLCASSLGGGSNQPQHFGDGTRLSIL.

This clonotype was detected many times. This chain joins TRBV11-2 and TRBJ2-7; the D gene is possibly TRBD1 (6 bases). Germline V gene sequence: CDR1 SGHAT, CDR2 FQNNGV. CDR3 length equals 14 residues. V lost 1 base and J 4 bases, leaving 11 bases between the germline ends. The CDR3 DNA sequence: TGTGCCAGCAGCTTAGGGCAGGGGAAGTACGAGCAGTACTTC. Its protein is CASSLGQGKYEQYF.

This clonotype was counted a few times. This may arise from a read error, as a much more abundant clone is one base away. V gene TRBV4-3 combines with J gene TRBJ2-3; 10 nucleotides agree with TRBD2. The V gene end was trimmed by 3 bases and the J gene end by 3 bases; junction bases not matched to a gene: 9. Germline V gene data show CDR1 as LGHNA and CDR2 as YSLEER. The CDR3 loop spans 17 amino acids. CDR3 in DNA: TGCGCCAGCAGCCATGGCGGGGCTAGCGGGAGAACAGATACGCAGTATTTT. Its protein is CASSHGGASGRTDTQYF.

This clonotype was picked up a small number of times. The rearrangement links TRBV28 to TRBJ2-2, with D possibly being TRBD1 (6 bases). There are 14 residues in the CDR3. V gave up 5 bases and J gave up 2 bases, with 9 bases separating them. Looked up from germline, CDR1 is MDHEN and CDR2 is SYDVKM. Written as DNA, the CDR3 is TGTGCCAGCAGTCGGACAGAAAACACCGGGGAGCTGTTTTTT. This codes for CASSRTENTGELFF.

In its sample, this clonotype was seen many times. The chain has TRBV27 and TRBJ1-1; the D gene is possibly TRBD1 (5 bases). Germline CDR1 and CDR2: MNHEY and SMNVEV (reference sequence). Trimming removed 5 bases from V and 6 bases from J, with 16 bases in between. This CDR3 has 14 amino acids. Here the CDR3 reads CASSLRGGASEAFF. CDR3 bases: TGTGCCAGCAGTCTCCGAGGAGGGGCCTCTGAAGCTTTCTTT.

Regarding this clonotype: A clone one base away is much larger, so this may be a read error. Here the CDR3 reads CASSQDFSESPYNSPLHF. CDR3 in DNA: TGCGCCAGCAGCCAAGATTTCTCGGAGAGCCCCTATAATTCACCCCTCCACTTT. The chain links TRBV4-1 to TRBJ1-6; no definite D call. Trimming removed 0 bases from V and 2 bases from J, with 14 bases in between. The CDR3 is made up of 18 amino acids. Germline assignment: CDR1 MGHRA and CDR2 YSYEKL.

As concerns this clonotype: This clone may be a read error of a much larger clone one base away. DNA of the CDR3: TGCAGTGCTAGAGGGACGGATCGAATAATGAGCACTGAAGCTTTCTTT. This codes for CSARGTDRIMSTEAFF. The V and J genes are TRBV20-1 and TRBJ1-1; D gene uncertain. The CDR3 length is 16 residues. CDR1 is DFQATT, CDR2 SNEGSKA, per germline (reference sequence). V dropped 1 base and J dropped 4 bases, with 19 bases sitting between them.

Concerning this clonotype itself: A much larger clone sits a single nucleotide away, making a read error possible. Lacking the conserved final phenylalanine or tryptophan, this CDR3 likely reflects a read error. V usage is TRBV7-2 and J usage is TRBJ1-5; possibly TRBD1 for D (5 bases). Trimming removed 1 base from V and 3 bases from J, with 10 bases in between. CDR1 is SGHTA, CDR2 FQGNSA, per germline. The CDR3 is 15 residues long. CDR3 residues: CASSLDATANQPQHL. The CDR3 DNA reads TGTGCCAGCAGCTTAGACGCGACAGCCAATCAGCCCCAGCATCTT.

This clonotype has a count of ten or more. This rearrangement joins TRBV11-2 to TRBJ2-7, with a possible D match to TRBD1 (6 bases). The germline V and J ends were trimmed by 6 bases and 0 bases, with 15 bases remaining between them. The CDR3 is made up of 15 amino acids. CDR1 SGHAT and CDR2 FQNNGV come from the germline V gene. The CDR3 region has the DNA TGTGCCAGCAGAGGCCCGACAGGAATCTCCTACGAGCAGTACTTC. As protein: CASRGPTGISYEQYF.